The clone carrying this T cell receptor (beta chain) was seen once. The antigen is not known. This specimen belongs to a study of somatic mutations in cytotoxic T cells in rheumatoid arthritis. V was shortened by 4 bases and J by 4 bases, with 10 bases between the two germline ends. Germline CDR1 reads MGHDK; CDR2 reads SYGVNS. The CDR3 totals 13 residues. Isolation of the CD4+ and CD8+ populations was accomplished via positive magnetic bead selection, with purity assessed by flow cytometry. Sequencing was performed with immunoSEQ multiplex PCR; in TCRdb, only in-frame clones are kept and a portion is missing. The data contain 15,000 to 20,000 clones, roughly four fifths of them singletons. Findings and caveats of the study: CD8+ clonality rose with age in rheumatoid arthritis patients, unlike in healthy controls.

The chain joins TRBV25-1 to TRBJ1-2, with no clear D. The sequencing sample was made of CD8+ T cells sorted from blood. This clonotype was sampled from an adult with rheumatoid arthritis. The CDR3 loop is CASSGRPFYGYTF. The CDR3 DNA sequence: TGTGCCAGCAGTGGGAGGCCCTTCTATGGCTACACCTTC.